Listed here is a single T cell receptor (beta chain). Its antigen is as yet unknown. The data stem from a study of T cell responses to AZD1222 COVID-19 vaccine. Study-level findings and limits: Most donors were white British, females outnumbered males, and clonal diversity was possibly underestimated.

CDR3 length: 15 residues. V dropped 0 bases and J dropped 4 bases, with 11 bases sitting between them. Looked up from germline, CDR1 is MNHNS and CDR2 is SASEGT. Sequencing was performed with immunoSEQ multiplex PCR; in TCRdb, only in-frame clones are kept and a portion is missing. The sample lists roughly 140,000 clones, approximately 91% occurring once. The sample consisted of peripheral blood, taken 28 days after the second AZD1222 dose. The sequence was obtained from an adult who received the AZD1222 COVID-19 vaccine. The rearrangement links TRBV6-1 to TRBJ2-3, with D possibly being TRBD1 (6 bases). In DNA form, the CDR3 reads TGTGCCAGCAGTGAAGCGCGGGCAGGGGCAGATACGCAGTATTTT. It specifies CASSEARAGADTQYF.